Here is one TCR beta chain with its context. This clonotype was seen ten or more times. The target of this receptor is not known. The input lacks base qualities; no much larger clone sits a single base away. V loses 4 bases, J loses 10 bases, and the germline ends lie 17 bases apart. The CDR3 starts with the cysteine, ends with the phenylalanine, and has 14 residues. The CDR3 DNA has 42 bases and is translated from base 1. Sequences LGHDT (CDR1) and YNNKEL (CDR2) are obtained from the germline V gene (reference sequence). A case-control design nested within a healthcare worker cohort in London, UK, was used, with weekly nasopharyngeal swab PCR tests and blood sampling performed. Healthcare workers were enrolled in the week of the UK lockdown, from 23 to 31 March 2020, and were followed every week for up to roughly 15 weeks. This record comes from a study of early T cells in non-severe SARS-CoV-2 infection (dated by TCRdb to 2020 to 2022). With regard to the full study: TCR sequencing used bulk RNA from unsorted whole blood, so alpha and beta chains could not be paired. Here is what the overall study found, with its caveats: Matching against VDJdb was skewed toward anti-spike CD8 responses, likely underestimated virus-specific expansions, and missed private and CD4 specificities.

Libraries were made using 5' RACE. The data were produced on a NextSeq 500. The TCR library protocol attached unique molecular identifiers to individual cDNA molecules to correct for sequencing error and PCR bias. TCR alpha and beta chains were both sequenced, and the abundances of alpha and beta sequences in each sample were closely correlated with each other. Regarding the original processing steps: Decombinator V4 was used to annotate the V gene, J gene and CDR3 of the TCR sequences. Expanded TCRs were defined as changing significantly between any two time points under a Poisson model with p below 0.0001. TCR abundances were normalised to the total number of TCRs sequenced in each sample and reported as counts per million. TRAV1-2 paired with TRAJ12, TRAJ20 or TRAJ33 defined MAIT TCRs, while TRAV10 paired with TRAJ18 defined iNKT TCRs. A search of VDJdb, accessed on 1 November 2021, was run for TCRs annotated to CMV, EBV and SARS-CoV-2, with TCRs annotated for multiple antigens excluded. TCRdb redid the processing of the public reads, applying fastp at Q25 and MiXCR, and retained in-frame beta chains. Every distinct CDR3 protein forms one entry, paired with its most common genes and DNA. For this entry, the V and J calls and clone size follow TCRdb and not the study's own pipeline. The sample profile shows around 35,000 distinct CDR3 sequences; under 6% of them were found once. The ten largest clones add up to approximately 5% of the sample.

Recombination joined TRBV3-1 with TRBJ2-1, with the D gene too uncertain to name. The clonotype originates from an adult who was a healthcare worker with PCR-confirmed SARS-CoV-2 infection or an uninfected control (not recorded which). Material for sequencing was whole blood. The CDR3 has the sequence CASSRPERASEQFF. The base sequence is TGTGCCAGCAGCCGCCCGGAACGTGCATCGGAGCAGTTCTTC.